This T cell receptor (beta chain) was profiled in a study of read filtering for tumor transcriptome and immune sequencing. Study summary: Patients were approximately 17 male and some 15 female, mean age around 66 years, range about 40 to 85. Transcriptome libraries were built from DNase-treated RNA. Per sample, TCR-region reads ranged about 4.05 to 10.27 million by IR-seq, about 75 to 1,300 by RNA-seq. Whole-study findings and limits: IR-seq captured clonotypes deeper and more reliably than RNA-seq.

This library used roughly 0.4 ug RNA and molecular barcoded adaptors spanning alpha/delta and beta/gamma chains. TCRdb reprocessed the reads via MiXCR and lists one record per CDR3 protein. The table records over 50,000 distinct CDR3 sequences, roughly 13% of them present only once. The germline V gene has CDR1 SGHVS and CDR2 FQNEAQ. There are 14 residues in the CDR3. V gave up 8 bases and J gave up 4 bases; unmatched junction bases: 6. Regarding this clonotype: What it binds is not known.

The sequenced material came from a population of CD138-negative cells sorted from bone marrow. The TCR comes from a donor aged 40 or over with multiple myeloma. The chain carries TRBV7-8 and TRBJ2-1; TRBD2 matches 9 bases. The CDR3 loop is CASLVAGVYNEQFF. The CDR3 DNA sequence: TGTGCCAGCTTAGTAGCGGGGGTATACAATGAGCAGTTCTTC.